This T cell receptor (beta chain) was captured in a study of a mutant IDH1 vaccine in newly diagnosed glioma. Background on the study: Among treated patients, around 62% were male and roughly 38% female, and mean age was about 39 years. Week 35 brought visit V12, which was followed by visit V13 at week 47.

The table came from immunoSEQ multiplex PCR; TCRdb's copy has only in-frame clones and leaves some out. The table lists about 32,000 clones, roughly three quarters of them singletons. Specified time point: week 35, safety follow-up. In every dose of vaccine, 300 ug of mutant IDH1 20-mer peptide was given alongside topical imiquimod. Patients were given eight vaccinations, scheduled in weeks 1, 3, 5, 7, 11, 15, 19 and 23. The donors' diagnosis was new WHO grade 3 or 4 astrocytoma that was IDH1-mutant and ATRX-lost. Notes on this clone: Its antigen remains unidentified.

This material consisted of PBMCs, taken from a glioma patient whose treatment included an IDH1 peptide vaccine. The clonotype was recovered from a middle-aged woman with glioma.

CDR3 loop: CASSLDGRGGEKLFF. The CDR3 DNA reads as TGTGCCAGCAGCTTAGACGGCAGGGGGGGTGAAAAACTGTTTTTT. The chain employs TRBV7-2 and TRBJ1-4; 7 positions agree with TRBD1. V was clipped by 1 base and J by 7 bases; unmatched bases: 6. The germline V gene encodes CDR1 SGHTA and CDR2 FQGNSA. The length of the CDR3 is 15 residues.